This T cell receptor beta chain was obtained from a study of identical twins. TCRdb recomputed calls from the 5' RACE reads with MiXCR, one row per CDR3 protein. The data contain about 490,000 distinct CDR3 sequences, nearly 15% of them singletons. This same sample was also part of a study on yellow fever vaccine responses in identical twins.

The sample taken for sequencing was CD4+ T cells sorted from blood. The sequence derives from a woman under 30 in good health.

The CDR3 nucleotides are TGTGCCAGCAGTACCACCGGGACCCGCACCGGGGAGCTGTTTTTT. Translating gives CASSTTGTRTGELFF. The chain links TRBV28 to TRBJ2-2; either TRBD1 or TRBD2 may supply D (5 bases each). The CDR3 is made up of 15 amino acids. Germline assignment: CDR1 MDHEN and CDR2 SYDVKM. V dropped 5 bases and J dropped 4 bases, with 14 bases sitting between them.